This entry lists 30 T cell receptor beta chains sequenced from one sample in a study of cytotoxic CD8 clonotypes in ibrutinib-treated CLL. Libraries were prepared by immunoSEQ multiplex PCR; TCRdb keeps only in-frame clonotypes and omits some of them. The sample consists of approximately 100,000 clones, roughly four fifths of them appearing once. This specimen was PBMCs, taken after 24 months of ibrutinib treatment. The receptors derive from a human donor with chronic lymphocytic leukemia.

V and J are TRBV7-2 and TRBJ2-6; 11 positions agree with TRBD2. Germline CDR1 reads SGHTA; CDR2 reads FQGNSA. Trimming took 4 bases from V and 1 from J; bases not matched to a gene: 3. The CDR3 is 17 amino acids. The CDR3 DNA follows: TGTGCCAGCAGCTCACCTAGCGGGGGGTCTGGGGCCAACGTCCTGACTTTC. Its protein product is CASSSPSGGSGANVLTF.

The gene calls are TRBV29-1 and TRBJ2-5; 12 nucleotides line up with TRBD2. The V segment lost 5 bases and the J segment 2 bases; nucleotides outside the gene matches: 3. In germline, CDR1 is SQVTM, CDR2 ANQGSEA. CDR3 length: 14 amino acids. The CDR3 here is CSVRTSGVQETQYF. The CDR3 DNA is TGCAGCGTTCGGACTAGCGGGGTGCAAGAGACCCAGTACTTC.

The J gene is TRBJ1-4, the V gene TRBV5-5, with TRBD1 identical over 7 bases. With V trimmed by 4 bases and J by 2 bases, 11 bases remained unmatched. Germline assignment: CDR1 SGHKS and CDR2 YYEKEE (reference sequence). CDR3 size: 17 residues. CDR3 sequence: CASSGPLGTDTNEKLFF. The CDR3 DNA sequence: TGTGCCAGCAGCGGCCCCTTAGGGACAGATACTAATGAAAAACTGTTTTTT.

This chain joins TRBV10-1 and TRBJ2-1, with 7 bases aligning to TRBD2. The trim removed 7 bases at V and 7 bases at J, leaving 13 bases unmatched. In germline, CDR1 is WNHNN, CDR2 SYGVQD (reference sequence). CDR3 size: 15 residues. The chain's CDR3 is CASTSGTMGGNEQFF. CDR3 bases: TGCGCCAGCACGAGTGGGACTATGGGTGGAAATGAGCAGTTCTTC.

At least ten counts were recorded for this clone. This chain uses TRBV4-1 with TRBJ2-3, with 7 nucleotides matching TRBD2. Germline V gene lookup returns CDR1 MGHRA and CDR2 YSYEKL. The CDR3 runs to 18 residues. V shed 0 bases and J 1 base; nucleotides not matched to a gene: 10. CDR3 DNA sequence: TGCGCCAGCAGCCAAGATCCCTCGGGGCTAGCGGGCACAGATACGCAGTATTTT. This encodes CASSQDPSGLAGTDTQYF.

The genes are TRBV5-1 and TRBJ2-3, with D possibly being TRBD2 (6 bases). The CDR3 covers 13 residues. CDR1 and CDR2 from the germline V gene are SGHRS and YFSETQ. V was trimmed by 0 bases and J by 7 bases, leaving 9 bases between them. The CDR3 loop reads CASSLDGGNTQYF. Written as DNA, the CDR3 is TGCGCCAGCAGCTTGGATGGCGGGAATACGCAGTATTTT.

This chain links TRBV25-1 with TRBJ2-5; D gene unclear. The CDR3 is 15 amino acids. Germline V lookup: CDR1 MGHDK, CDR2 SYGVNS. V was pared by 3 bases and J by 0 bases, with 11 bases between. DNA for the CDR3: TGTGCCAGCAGTGACTCTCTATCCTACCAAGAGACCCAGTACTTC. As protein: CASSDSLSYQETQYF.

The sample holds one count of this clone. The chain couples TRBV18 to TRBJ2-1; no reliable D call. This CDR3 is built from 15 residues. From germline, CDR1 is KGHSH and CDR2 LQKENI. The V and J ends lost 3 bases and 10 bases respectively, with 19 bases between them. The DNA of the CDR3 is TGTGCCAGCTCACCTAGTGGCATGCTGCGATGGGAGCAGTTCTTC. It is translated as CASSPSGMLRWEQFF.

CDR3 nucleotide sequence: TGTGCCAGCAGCTCGGGCGGCCCCGGGACAGGGGTGAATAGGGAGACCCAGTACTTC. Its translation: CASSSGGPGTGVNRETQYF. This chain connects TRBV7-2 to TRBJ2-5, with TRBD1 matching over 10 bases. V trimming: 4 bases; J trimming: 5 bases; junction bases outside the gene matches: 19. Germline V gene data show CDR1 as SGHTA and CDR2 as FQGNSA. The CDR3 is made up of 19 amino acids. The whole variable domain, remainder taken from reference TRBV7-2 and TRBJ2-5, is GAGVSQSPSNKVTEKGKDVELRCDPISGHTALYWYRQSLGQGLEFLIYFQGNSAPDKSGLPSDRFSAERTGGSVSTLTIQRTQQEDSAVYLCASSSGGPGTGVNRETQYFGPGTRLLVL.

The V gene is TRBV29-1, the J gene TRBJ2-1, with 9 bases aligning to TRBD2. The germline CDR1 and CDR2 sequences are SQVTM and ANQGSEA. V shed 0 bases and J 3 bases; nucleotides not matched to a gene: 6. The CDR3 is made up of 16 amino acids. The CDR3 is CSVEDKGLAGYNEQFF. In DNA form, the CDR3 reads TGCAGCGTTGAAGATAAGGGACTAGCTGGCTACAATGAGCAGTTCTTC.

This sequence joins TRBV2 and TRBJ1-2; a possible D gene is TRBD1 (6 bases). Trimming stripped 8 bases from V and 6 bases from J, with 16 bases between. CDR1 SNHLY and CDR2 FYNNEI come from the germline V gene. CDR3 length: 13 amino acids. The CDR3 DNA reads TGTGCCAGCCGGGAGTGGGGGCGCGATGGCTACACCTTC. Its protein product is CASREWGRDGYTF.

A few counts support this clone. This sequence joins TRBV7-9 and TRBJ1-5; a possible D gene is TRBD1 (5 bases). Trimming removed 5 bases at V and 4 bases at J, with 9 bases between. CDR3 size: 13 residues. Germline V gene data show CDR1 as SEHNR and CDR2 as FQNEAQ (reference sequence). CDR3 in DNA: TGTGCCAGCAGCGGGGCTGGGAATCAGCCCCAGCATTTT. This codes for CASSGAGNQPQHF.

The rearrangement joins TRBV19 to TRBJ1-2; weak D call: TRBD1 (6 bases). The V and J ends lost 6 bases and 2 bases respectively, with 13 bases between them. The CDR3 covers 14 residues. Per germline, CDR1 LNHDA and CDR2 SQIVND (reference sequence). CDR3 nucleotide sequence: TGTGCCAGTAGAGGTGGAGACAGGAACTATGGCTACACCTTC. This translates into CASRGGDRNYGYTF. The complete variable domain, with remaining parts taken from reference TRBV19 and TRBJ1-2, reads DGGITQSPKYLFRKEGQNVTLSCEQNLNHDAMYWYRQDPGQGLRLIYYSQIVNDFQKGDIAEGYSVSREKKESFPLTVTSAQKNPTAFYLCASRGGDRNYGYTFGSGTRLTVV.

The CDR3 DNA follows: TGTGCCTGGACCCGGAAGGGGGACAGGGTCAACACCATATATTTT. Translated, it gives CAWTRKGDRVNTIYF. The chain recombines TRBV30 with TRBJ1-3, with 9 bases lining up with TRBD1. Germline V CDR1 and CDR2: GTSNPN, SVGIG (reference sequence). This CDR3 is 15 amino acids long. The trim removed 4 bases at V and 7 bases at J, leaving 11 bases unmatched.

The CDR3 reads CASSTGQDSYEQYF. The CDR3 DNA reads TGTGCCAGCAGTACGGGACAGGACTCCTACGAGCAGTACTTC. The chain employs TRBV27 and TRBJ2-7, with 8 bases identical to TRBD1. Germline V gene lookup returns CDR1 MNHEY and CDR2 SMNVEV (reference sequence). V lost 5 bases, J lost 0 bases, and 3 bases stayed unmatched. CDR3 length equals 14 residues.

Here the CDR3 reads CASSLRAGRNTEAFF. Written as DNA, the CDR3 is TGTGCCAGCAGCTTAAGGGCAGGGAGAAACACTGAAGCTTTCTTT. The chain is built from TRBV7-6 and TRBJ1-1, with D maybe TRBD1 (5 bases). Germline-derived CDR1 and CDR2 are SGHVS and FNYEAQ. This CDR3 comprises 15 residues. Trimming took 2 bases from V and 2 from J, leaving 12 bases between them.

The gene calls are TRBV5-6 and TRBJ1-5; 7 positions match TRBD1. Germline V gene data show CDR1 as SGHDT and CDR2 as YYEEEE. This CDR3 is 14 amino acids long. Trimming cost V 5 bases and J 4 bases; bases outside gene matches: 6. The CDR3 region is CASRHQGGNQPQHF. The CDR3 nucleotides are TGTGCCAGCAGACATCAGGGGGGGAATCAGCCCCAGCATTTT.

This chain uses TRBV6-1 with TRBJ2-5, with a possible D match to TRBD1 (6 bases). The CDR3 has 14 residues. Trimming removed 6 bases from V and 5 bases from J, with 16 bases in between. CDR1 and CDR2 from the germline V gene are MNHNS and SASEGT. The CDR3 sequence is CASSLGRGYETQYF. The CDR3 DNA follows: TGTGCCAGCAGCTTGGGCAGGGGCTATGAGACCCAGTACTTC.

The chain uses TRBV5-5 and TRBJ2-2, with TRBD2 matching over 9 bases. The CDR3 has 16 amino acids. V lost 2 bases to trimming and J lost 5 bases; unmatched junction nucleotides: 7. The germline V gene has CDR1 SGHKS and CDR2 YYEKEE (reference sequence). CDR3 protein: CASSLFLAGYTGELFF. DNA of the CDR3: TGTGCCAGCAGCTTATTCCTAGCGGGGTATACCGGGGAGCTGTTTTTT.

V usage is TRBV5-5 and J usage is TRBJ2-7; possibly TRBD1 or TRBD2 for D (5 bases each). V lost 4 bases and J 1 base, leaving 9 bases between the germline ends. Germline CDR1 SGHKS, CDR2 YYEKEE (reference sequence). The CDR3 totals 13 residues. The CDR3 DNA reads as TGTGCCAGCAGCCGGGACGGATCCTACGAGCAGTACTTC. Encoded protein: CASSRDGSYEQYF.

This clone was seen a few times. The DNA for the CDR3 is TGTGCCAGCAGTCTAACCGGGACACGCAAGACCCAGTACTTC. Translated, it gives CASSLTGTRKTQYF. The gene calls are TRBV6-5 and TRBJ2-5; perhaps TRBD1 as D (6 bases). The CDR3 length is 14 residues. The V gene lost 5 bases and the J gene lost 6 bases, with 16 bases spanning the gap. Germline assignment: CDR1 MNHEY and CDR2 SVGAGI.

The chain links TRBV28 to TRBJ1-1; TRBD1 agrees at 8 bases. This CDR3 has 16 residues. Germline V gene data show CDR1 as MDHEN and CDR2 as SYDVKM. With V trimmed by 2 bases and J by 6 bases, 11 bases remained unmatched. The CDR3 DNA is TGTGCCAGCAGTTTACCCCAGGGGGCGCATATCGCTGAAGCTTTCTTT. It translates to CASSLPQGAHIAEAFF.

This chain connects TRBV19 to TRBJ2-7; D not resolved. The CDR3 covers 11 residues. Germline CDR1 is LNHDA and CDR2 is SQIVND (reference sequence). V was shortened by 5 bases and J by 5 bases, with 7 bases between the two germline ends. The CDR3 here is CASSGWDEQYF. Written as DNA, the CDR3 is TGTGCCAGTAGTGGATGGGACGAGCAGTACTTC.

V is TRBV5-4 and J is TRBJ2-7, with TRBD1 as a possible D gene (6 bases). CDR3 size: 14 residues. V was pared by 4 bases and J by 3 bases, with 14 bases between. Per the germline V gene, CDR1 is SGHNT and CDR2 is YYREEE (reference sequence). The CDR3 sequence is CASSPDQGNYEQYF. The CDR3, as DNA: TGTGCCAGCAGCCCGGACCAGGGGAACTACGAGCAGTACTTC.

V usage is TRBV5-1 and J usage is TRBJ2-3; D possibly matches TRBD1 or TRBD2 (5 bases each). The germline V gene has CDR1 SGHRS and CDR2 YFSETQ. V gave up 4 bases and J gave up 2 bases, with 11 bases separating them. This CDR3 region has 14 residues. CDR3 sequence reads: CASSQGTTTDTQYF. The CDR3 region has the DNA TGCGCCAGCAGCCAAGGGACGACCACAGATACGCAGTATTTT.

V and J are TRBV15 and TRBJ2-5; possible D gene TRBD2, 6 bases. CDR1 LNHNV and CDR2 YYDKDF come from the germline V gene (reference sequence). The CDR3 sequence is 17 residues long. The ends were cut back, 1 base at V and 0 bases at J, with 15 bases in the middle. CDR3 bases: TGTGCCACCAGCAGAGTGGCGGGACTGATGTACCAAGAGACCCAGTACTTC. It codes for CATSRVAGLMYQETQYF.

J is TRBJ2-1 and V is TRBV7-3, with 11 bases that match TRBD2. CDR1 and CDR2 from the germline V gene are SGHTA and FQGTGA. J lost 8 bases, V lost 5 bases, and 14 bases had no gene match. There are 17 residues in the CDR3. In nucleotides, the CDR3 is TGTGCCAGCAGCCGTCTCCCGATGACTAGCGGGAACCATGAGCAGTTCTTC. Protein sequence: CASSRLPMTSGNHEQFF. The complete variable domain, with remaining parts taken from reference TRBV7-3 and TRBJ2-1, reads GAGVSQTPSNKVTEKGKYVELRCDPISGHTALYWYRQSLGQGPEFLIYFQGTGAADDSGLPNDRFFAVRPEGSVSTLKIQRTERGDSAVYLCASSRLPMTSGNHEQFFGPGTRLTVL.

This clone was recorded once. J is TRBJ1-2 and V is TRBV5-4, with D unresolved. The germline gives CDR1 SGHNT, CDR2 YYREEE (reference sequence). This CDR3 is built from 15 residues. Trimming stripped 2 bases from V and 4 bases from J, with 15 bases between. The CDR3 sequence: CASSLSGISAYGYTF. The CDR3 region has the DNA TGTGCCAGCAGCTTAAGCGGGATATCCGCCTATGGCTACACCTTC.

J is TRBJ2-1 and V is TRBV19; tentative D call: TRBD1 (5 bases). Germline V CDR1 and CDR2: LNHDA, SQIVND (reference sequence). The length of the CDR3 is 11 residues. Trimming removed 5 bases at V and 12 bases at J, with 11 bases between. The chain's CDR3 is CASSVGQLQFF. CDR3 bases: TGTGCCAGTAGTGTCGGACAACTGCAGTTCTTC.

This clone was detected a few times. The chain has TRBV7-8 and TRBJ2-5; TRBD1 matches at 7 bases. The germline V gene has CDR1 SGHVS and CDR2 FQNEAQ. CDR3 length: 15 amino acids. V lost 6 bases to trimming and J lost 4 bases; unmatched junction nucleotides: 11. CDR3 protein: CASSTNRGGRETQYF. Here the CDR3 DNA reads TGTGCCAGCAGTACTAACAGGGGTGGCAGAGAGACCCAGTACTTC.